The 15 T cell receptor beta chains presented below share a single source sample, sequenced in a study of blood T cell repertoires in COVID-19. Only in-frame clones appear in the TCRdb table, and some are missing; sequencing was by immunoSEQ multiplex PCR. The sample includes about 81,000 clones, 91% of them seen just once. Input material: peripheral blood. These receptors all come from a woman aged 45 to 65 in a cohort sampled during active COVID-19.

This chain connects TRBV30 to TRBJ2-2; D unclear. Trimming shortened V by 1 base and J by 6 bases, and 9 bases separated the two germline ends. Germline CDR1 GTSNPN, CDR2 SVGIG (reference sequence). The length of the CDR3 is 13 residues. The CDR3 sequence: CAWSARVSGELFF. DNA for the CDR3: TGTGCCTGGAGTGCCCGAGTGTCCGGGGAGCTGTTTTTT.

CDR3 sequence: CASSQIVLAGREQYF. CDR3 in DNA: TGCGCCAGCAGCCAAATCGTGCTAGCGGGACGCGAGCAGTACTTC. V is TRBV4-1 and J is TRBJ2-7; 9 positions match TRBD2. The CDR3 extends over 15 amino acids. Germline CDR1 reads MGHRA; CDR2 reads YSYEKL. Germline trimming cut 2 bases from V and 6 bases from J; bases unmatched to any gene: 8.

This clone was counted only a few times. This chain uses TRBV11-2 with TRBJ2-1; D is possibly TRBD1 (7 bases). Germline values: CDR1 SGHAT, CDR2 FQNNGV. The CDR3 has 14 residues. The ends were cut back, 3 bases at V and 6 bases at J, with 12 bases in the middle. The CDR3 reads CASSFSRGVNEQFF. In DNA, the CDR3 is TGTGCCAGCAGCTTCAGCAGGGGGGTCAATGAGCAGTTCTTC.

The CDR3 sequence is CASSAGTSGYEQYF. As DNA, the CDR3 is TGCGCCAGCAGCGCTGGGACTAGCGGCTACGAGCAGTACTTC. V usage is TRBV5-1 and J usage is TRBJ2-7; 11 bases are shared with TRBD2. V was pared by 4 bases and J by 3 bases, with 3 bases of the junction left unmatched. Germline V gene lookup returns CDR1 SGHRS and CDR2 YFSETQ. This CDR3 has 14 residues. The full variable domain, its missing parts supplied by reference TRBV5-1 and TRBJ2-7, is KAGVTQTPRYLIKTRGQQVTLSCSPISGHRSVSWYQQTPGQGLQFLFEYFSETQRNKGNFPGRFSGRQFSNSRSEMNVSTLELGDSALYLCASSAGTSGYEQYFGPGTRLTVT.

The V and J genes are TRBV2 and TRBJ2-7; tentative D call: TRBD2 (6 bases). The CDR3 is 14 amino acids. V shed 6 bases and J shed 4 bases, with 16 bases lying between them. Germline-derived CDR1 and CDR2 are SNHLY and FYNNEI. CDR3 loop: CASRGDSRSYEQYF. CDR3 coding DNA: TGTGCCAGCAGAGGGGACTCGAGATCATACGAGCAGTACTTC.

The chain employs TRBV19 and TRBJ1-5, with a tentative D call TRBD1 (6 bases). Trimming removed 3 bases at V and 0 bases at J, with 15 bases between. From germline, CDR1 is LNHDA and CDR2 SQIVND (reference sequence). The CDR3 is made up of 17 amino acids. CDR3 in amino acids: CASSMGYTGTSNQPQHF. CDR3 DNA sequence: TGTGCCAGTAGTATGGGCTACACAGGGACTAGCAATCAGCCCCAGCATTTT.

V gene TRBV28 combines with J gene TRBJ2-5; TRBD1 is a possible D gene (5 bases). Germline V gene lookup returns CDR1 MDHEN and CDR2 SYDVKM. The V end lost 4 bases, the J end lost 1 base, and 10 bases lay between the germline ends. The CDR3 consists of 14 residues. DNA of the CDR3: TGTGCCAGCAGTTCCGCAGGGCTCCAAGAGACCCAGTACTTC. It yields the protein CASSSAGLQETQYF.

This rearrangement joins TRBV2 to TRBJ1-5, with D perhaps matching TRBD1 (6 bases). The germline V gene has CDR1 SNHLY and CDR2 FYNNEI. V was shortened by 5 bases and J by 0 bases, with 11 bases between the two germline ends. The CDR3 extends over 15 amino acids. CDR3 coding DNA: TGTGCCAGCAGTCCAACAGGGTATAGCAATCAGCCCCAGCATTTT. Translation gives CASSPTGYSNQPQHF.

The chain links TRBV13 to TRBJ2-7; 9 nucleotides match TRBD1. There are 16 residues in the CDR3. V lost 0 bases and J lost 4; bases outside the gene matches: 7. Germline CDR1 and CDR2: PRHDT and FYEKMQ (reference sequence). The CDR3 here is CASSLGVGTGLYEQYF. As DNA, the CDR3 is TGTGCCAGCAGCTTAGGCGTTGGGACAGGGCTGTACGAGCAGTACTTC. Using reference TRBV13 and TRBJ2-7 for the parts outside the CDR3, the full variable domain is AAGVIQSPRHLIKEKRETATLKCYPIPRHDTVYWYQQGPGQDPQFLISFYEKMQSDKGSIPDRFSAQQFSDYHSELNMSSLELGDSALYFCASSLGVGTGLYEQYFGPGTRLTVT.

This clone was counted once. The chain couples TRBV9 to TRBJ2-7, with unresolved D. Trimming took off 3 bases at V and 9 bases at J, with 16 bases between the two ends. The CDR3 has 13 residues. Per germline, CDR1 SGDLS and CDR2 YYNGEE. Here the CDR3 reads CASSDPAGLVQYF. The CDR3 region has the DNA TGTGCCAGCAGCGACCCTGCCGGGTTGGTGCAGTACTTC.

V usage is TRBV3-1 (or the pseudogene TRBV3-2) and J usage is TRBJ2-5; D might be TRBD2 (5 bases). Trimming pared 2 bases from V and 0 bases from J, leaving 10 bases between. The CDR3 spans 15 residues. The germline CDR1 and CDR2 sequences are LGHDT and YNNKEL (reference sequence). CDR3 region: CASSQFSAYQETQYF. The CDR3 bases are TGTGCCAGCAGCCAATTTAGCGCCTACCAAGAGACCCAGTACTTC.

The CDR3 spells CASSGTGGAGQPQHF. In nucleotides, the CDR3 is TGTGCCAGTAGCGGAACAGGGGGCGCAGGTCAGCCCCAGCATTTT. V and J are TRBV19 and TRBJ1-5; 9 bases match TRBD1. With V trimmed by 6 bases and J by 6 bases, 9 bases remained unmatched. CDR3 length: 15 residues. Germline loops: CDR1 LNHDA, CDR2 SQIVND (reference sequence).

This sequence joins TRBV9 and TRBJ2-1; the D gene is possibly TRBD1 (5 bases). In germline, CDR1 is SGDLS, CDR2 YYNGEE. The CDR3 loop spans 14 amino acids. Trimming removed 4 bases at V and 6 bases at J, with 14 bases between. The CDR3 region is CASSLSTATNEQFF. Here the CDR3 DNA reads TGTGCCAGCAGCCTCTCGACAGCCACCAATGAGCAGTTCTTC.

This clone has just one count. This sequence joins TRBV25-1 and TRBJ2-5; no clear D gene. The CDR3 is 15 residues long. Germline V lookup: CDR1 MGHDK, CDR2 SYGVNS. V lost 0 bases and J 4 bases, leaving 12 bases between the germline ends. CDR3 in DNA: TGTGCCAGCAGTGAATACAACCGGGTGGGAGAGACCCAGTACTTC. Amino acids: CASSEYNRVGETQYF. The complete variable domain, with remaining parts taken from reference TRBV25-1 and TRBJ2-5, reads EADIYQTPRYLVIGTGKKITLECSQTMGHDKMYWYQQDPGMELHLIHYSYGVNSTEKGDLSSESTVSRIRTEHFPLTLESARPSHTSQYLCASSEYNRVGETQYFGPGTRLLVL.

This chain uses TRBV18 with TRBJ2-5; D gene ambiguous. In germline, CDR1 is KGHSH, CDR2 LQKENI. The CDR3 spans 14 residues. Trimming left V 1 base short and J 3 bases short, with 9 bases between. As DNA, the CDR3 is TGTGCCAGCTCACCACAATCCGAGAAAGAGACCCAGTACTTC. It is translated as CASSPQSEKETQYF.